Each of the 2 T cell receptor beta chains below was sequenced from the same sample in a study of T-cell memory formation after mild COVID-19 (dated by TCRdb to the early 2020s). Libraries came from 5' RACE. Instrument on record: Illumina NovaSeq 6000. The public reads were quality trimmed at Q25 with fastp and then assembled into clones with MiXCR by TCRdb, keeping productive beta chains. Identical CDR3 proteins give one entry, which carries the most common genes and DNA. The sample table contains a few hundred thousand distinct CDR3 sequences; only one count was recorded for 25% to 30% of them. Approximately 13% of the sample belongs to the ten largest clones. The material sequenced was PBMCs or a T cell subset sorted from them (not recorded which). These receptors were taken from an adult woman who had mild COVID-19 (a few samples of this study predate the infection). The sample titles of this study are shuffled in the database, so cell type and time point are left out; the donor was told from shared clones.

This clonotype came up a few times. The chain joins TRBV20-1 to TRBJ1-2; 8 positions match TRBD1. The V and J ends lost 2 bases and 5 bases, in that order; junction bases with no gene match: 7. Germline V CDR1 and CDR2: DFQATT, SNEGSKA (reference sequence). CDR3 length equals 14 residues. The CDR3: CSARHDRGYYGYTF. In DNA, the CDR3 is TGCAGTGCTAGACACGACAGGGGTTATTATGGCTACACCTTC.

This clonotype has just a few counts. V usage is TRBV9 and J usage is TRBJ2-5, with D uncertain. CDR3 length: 13 amino acids. V was cut by 2 bases and J by 5 bases, with 10 bases left in between. Germline lookup yields CDR1 SGDLS and CDR2 YYNGEE. The CDR3 region has the DNA TGTGCCAGCAGCGTGCGGCCGGACGAGACCCAGTACTTC. This gives the protein CASSVRPDETQYF. Full variable domain (rest looked up from reference TRBV9 and TRBJ2-5): DSGVTQTPKHLITATGQRVTLRCSPRSGDLSVYWYQQSLDQGLQFLIQYYNGEERAKGNILERFSAQQFPDLHSELNLSSLELGDSALYFCASSVRPDETQYFGPGTRLLVL.